Presented here are 10 T cell receptor beta chains from one specimen sequenced in a study of post-analysis software for immune sequencing data. Study results and limitations: Five or six TRBV segments appeared more often in patients than in controls, and TRBV5-6, TRBV5-1 and TRBV20-1 were among these.

Unique molecular identifiers featured in each of the TCR beta cDNA libraries. TCRdb ran MiXCR on the PCR reads and lists one entry per CDR3 protein. The profile shows about 200,000 distinct CDR3 sequences, 29% of them singletons. For these TCRs, the target antigens are not known. Sequenced: blood. These receptors were obtained from a girl aged 2 to 17 with multiple sclerosis.

This clonotype was counted ten times or more. V is TRBV29-1 and J is TRBJ2-6, with no clear D. This CDR3 has 14 residues. Germline CDR1 reads SQVTM; CDR2 reads ANQGSEA. Trimming cost V 4 bases and J 2 bases, with 9 bases left between them. DNA for the CDR3: TGCAGCGTTGCCCATCTGGCTGGGGCCAACGTCCTGACTTTC. Its protein is CSVAHLAGANVLTF.

This clonotype was counted many times. V is TRBV20-1 and J is TRBJ1-1; the match to TRBD1 covers 8 bases. Trimming removed 2 bases from V and 2 bases from J; junction bases left unmatched: 1. This CDR3 has 13 amino acids. Germline V lookup: CDR1 DFQATT, CDR2 SNEGSKA (reference sequence). DNA of the CDR3: TGCAGTGCTAGAACAGGGGGAAACACTGAAGCTTTCTTT. This gives the protein CSARTGGNTEAFF.

This clonotype was observed at least ten times. The CDR3 region is CASSFPLGGGQETQYF. CDR3 DNA sequence: TGTGCCAGCAGCTTTCCCCTCGGCGGGGGGCAAGAGACCCAGTACTTC. The J gene is TRBJ2-5, the V gene TRBV5-4, with 8 bases identical to TRBD2. This CDR3 has 16 amino acids. V lost 2 bases to trimming and J lost 2 bases; unmatched junction nucleotides: 8. Looked up from germline, CDR1 is SGHNT and CDR2 is YYREEE (reference sequence).

This clonotype was observed at least ten times. CDR3 amino acids: CASSSTSGNEQFF. DNA of the CDR3: TGTGCCAGCAGTTCGACTAGCGGCAATGAGCAGTTCTTC. The V and J genes are TRBV27 and TRBJ2-1; 9 bases match TRBD2. The germline gives CDR1 MNHEY, CDR2 SMNVEV (reference sequence). The CDR3 has 13 amino acids. The trim removed 4 bases at V and 6 bases at J, leaving 1 base unmatched.

V gene TRBV29-1 combines with J gene TRBJ2-7; a possible D gene is TRBD2 (6 bases). Trimming took 8 bases from V and 7 from J, leaving 15 bases between them. Germline lookup yields CDR1 SQVTM and CDR2 ANQGSEA. This CDR3 has 11 residues. The chain's CDR3 is CSTRLDGEQYF. Here the CDR3 DNA reads TGCAGCACGAGACTAGATGGAGAGCAGTACTTC.

A word on this clonotype: At one of its ends the junction is not consistent with the germline gene, which may arise from a read error. V usage is TRBV15 and J usage is TRBJ2-5, with a weak D call TRBD2 (6 bases). The CDR3 is 16 residues long. Germline values: CDR1 LNHNV, CDR2 YYDKDF (reference sequence). CDR3 in DNA: TGTGCCACCAGCAGATACCCACTAGCAGGGAGGCATGAGCAGTACTTT. Translated: CATSRYPLAGRHEQYF.

This chain links TRBV11-2 with TRBJ2-3; D uncertain. The V end was cut by 5 bases, the J end by 1 base, with 13 bases between. CDR1 and CDR2 from the germline V gene are SGHAT and FQNNGV. CDR3 length: 15 residues. The CDR3 DNA sequence: TGTGCCAGCAGCGGACGCGGCGTAGGCACAGATACGCAGTATTTT. Its protein product is CASSGRGVGTDTQYF. Full variable domain (remainder filled in from reference TRBV11-2 and TRBJ2-3): EAGVAQSPRYKIIEKRQSVAFWCNPISGHATLYWYQQILGQGPKLLIQFQNNGVVDDSQLPKDRFSAERLKGVDSTLKIQPAKLEDSAVYLCASSGRGVGTDTQYFGPGTRLTVL.

V gene TRBV29-1 combines with J gene TRBJ2-1; 11 nucleotides line up with TRBD2. The germline gives CDR1 SQVTM, CDR2 ANQGSEA. There are 15 residues in the CDR3. J was trimmed by 2 bases and V by 5 bases; bases with no gene match: 5. This CDR3 is CSVRTSGRPYNEQFF. Here the CDR3 DNA reads TGCAGCGTTCGGACTAGCGGGCGCCCCTACAATGAGCAGTTCTTC.

There are many counts of this clonotype. This chain connects TRBV5-1 to TRBJ2-1; D is unresolved. The V gene lost 4 bases and the J gene lost 0 bases, with 11 bases spanning the gap. The CDR3 is made up of 15 amino acids. The germline V gene has CDR1 SGHRS and CDR2 YFSETQ. The CDR3 DNA reads TGCGCCAGCAGCGTGACTGATTACTCCTACAATGAGCAGTTCTTC. This encodes CASSVTDYSYNEQFF.

The rearrangement uses TRBV5-1 and TRBJ1-4, with a tentative D call TRBD1 (5 bases). The germline gives CDR1 SGHRS, CDR2 YFSETQ. Trimming shortened V by 0 bases and J by 8 bases, and 11 bases separated the two germline ends. This CDR3 contains 14 residues. As DNA, the CDR3 is TGCGCCAGCAGCTTGGCAGGGATTGACGAAAAACTGTTTTTT. Its translation: CASSLAGIDEKLFF.